The 19 T cell receptor beta chains listed next were all sequenced from one sample in a study of T cell repertoires in cytomegalovirus infection. What these receptors recognize is not known. Each CDR3 protein gets one entry after TCRdb re-called the reads with MiXCR. The repertoire holds around 130,000 distinct CDR3 sequences, with around 25% as singletons. Sequencing was done on a sample of PBMCs, sequenced either directly or after in vitro stimulation (not recorded which). These receptor sequences come from a human donor in good health (CMV status not recorded). Some clones in this sample may be carry-over from other donors' samples.

CDR3 in amino acids: CASSLRVMGTEAFF. Written as DNA, the CDR3 is TGTGCCAGCAGTCTGAGGGTTATGGGGACTGAAGCTTTCTTT. V usage is TRBV6-5 and J usage is TRBJ1-1, with D hard to call. The length of the CDR3 is 14 residues. V was pared by 5 bases and J by 5 bases, with 15 bases between. Germline assignment: CDR1 MNHEY and CDR2 SVGAGI.

The table lists this clonotype with a few counts. This chain links TRBV6-2 or TRBV6-3 with TRBJ2-1; 12 bases line up with TRBD1. CDR1 MNHEY and CDR2 SVGEGT come from the germline V gene. This CDR3 comprises 14 residues. V lost 2 bases, J lost 8 bases, and 1 base stayed unmatched. The CDR3 region has the DNA TGTGCCAGCAGTTACGGGACAGGGGGCTATGAGCAGTTCTTC. This translates into CASSYGTGGYEQFF.

This clonotype was counted only a few times. V gene TRBV28 combines with J gene TRBJ2-7, with 7 bases identical to TRBD1. V gave up 4 bases and J gave up 0 bases; unmatched junction bases: 3. CDR1 and CDR2 from the germline V gene are MDHEN and SYDVKM. CDR3 length: 14 amino acids. The CDR3, as DNA: TGTGCCAGCAGTTCCGGGACAGCCTCCTACGAGCAGTACGTC. Encoded protein: CASSSGTASYEQYV.

This chain connects TRBV12-3 or TRBV12-4 to TRBJ2-1; D is perhaps TRBD1 (6 bases). V lost 5 bases and J lost 0, with 11 bases in between. This CDR3 spans 15 amino acids. DNA of the CDR3: TGTGCCAGCAGTGACGGACAGAGCTCCTACAATGAGCAGTTCTTC. Its translation: CASSDGQSSYNEQFF.

This clonotype was observed at least ten times. The gene calls are TRBV7-2 and TRBJ2-3; D unclear. Germline CDR1 and CDR2: SGHTA and FQGNSA. CDR3 length: 11 amino acids. The V end lost 5 bases, the J end lost 10 bases, and 10 bases lay between the germline ends. This chain's CDR3 is CASSPDYPQYF. CDR3 bases: TGTGCCAGCAGCCCTGATTACCCGCAGTATTTT.

This chain joins TRBV7-8 and TRBJ2-7; 9 bases are a match to TRBD1. The CDR3 has 16 amino acids. The ends lost 2 bases at V and 4 bases at J; junction bases unmatched: 9. Looked up from germline, CDR1 is SGHVS and CDR2 is FQNEAQ. Written as DNA, the CDR3 is TGTGCCAGCAGCTTACAGGGACAGGGAAAACCGTACGAGCAGTACGTC. It yields the protein CASSLQGQGKPYEQYV.

With respect to this clonotype: A much larger clone differs by one base, so this may be a read error. This CDR3 is missing its conserved last phenylalanine or tryptophan, likely due to a read error. The V and J genes are TRBV7-2 and TRBJ1-4, with TRBD1 matching 7 bases. The CDR3 covers 14 residues. V lost 1 base, J lost 9 bases, and 5 bases stayed unmatched. Per germline, CDR1 SGHTA and CDR2 FQGNSA. DNA for the CDR3: TGTGCCAGCAGCTTAGGGGACAGCCGGAAAAAACTGTTTTTA. This translates into CASSLGDSRKKLFL.

This clonotype was detected ten times or more. V gene TRBV18 combines with J gene TRBJ1-4; D not certain. CDR3 length: 15 residues. V was cut by 10 bases and J by 4 bases, with 19 bases left in between. Germline assignment: CDR1 KGHSH and CDR2 LQKENI. Here the CDR3 reads CATRTADSFNEKLFF. Written as DNA, the CDR3 is TGTGCCACCAGGACGGCCGATTCCTTTAATGAAAAACTGTTTTTT.

CDR3 bases: TGTGCCAGCAGCTTCGACAGGGGGTCGGACGAGCAGTACTTC. Its protein product is CASSFDRGSDEQYF. This chain links TRBV7-9 with TRBJ2-7; 9 bases are a match to TRBD1. The CDR3 covers 14 residues. V was clipped by 3 bases and J by 5 bases; unmatched bases: 5. Germline V gene sequence: CDR1 SEHNR, CDR2 FQNEAQ (reference sequence).

The table lists this clonotype with many counts. This chain connects TRBV27 to TRBJ2-7, with 7 bases identical to TRBD2. This CDR3 region has 14 residues. Germline V CDR1 and CDR2: MNHEY, SMNVEV (reference sequence). Trimming removed 1 base from V and 2 bases from J; junction bases left unmatched: 2. The CDR3 region has the DNA TGTGCCAGCAGTTTATTGGGGGGGGCCTACGAGCAGTACTTC. Its protein is CASSLLGGAYEQYF.

The table lists this clonotype with a few counts. The chain is built from TRBV6-2 or TRBV6-3 and TRBJ2-7; 8 bases match TRBD2. V shed 6 bases and J 3 bases; nucleotides not matched to a gene: 13. The CDR3 has 16 residues. Per germline, CDR1 MNHEY and CDR2 SVGEGT. The CDR3 DNA is TGTGCCAGCAGGTTAATCAGCGGGAGCTGGTTCTACGAGCAGTACTTC. This codes for CASRLISGSWFYEQYF.

CDR3 sequence: CASSVDRDRYNEQFF. The CDR3 DNA is TGCGCCAGCTCAGTGGATAGGGACAGGTACAATGAGCAGTTCTTC. The rearrangement uses TRBV23-1 and TRBJ2-1; 8 nucleotides agree with TRBD1. TRBV23-1 is an open reading frame whose function is uncertain. V trimming: 8 bases; J trimming: 4 bases; junction bases outside the gene matches: 10. CDR3 length: 15 amino acids.

The chain joins TRBV11-2 to TRBJ2-5, with D hard to call. Germline V gene data show CDR1 as SGHAT and CDR2 as FQNNGV. The germline V and J ends were trimmed by 1 base and 2 bases, with 5 bases remaining between them. This CDR3 is 13 amino acids long. The CDR3 nucleotides are TGTGCCAGCAGCTTAGGGGTACAAGAGACCCAGTACTTC. It is translated as CASSLGVQETQYF.

Only a few counts were recorded for this clonotype. As DNA, the CDR3 is TGTGCCAGCAGTGATGAGAGCGGTTACGAGCAGTACTTC. Amino acid sequence: CASSDESGYEQYF. This chain connects TRBV2 to TRBJ2-7; D is perhaps TRBD2 (5 bases). Germline loops: CDR1 SNHLY, CDR2 FYNNEI. Trimming cost V 3 bases and J 4 bases, with 10 bases left between them. CDR3 length equals 13 residues.

This clonotype appeared a single time. This chain uses TRBV4-3 with TRBJ1-2; no clear D. The V end lost 4 bases, the J end lost 8 bases, and 17 bases lay between the germline ends. CDR1 is LGHNA, CDR2 YSLEER, per germline. The CDR3 has 14 residues. CDR3 bases: TGCGCCAGCAGCCGGGAGGTGGCAGGCGGGGGCTACACCTTC. Protein product: CASSREVAGGGYTF.

The chain has TRBV30 and TRBJ2-3; D not certain. Germline CDR1 GTSNPN, CDR2 SVGIG (reference sequence). The CDR3 length is 16 residues. V was cut by 0 bases and J by 2 bases, with 15 bases left in between. The CDR3 sequence is CAWSVGSRASTDTQYF. The DNA of the CDR3 is TGTGCCTGGAGTGTGGGTAGTAGAGCCTCCACAGATACGCAGTATTTT. Combining the CDR3 with reference TRBV30 and TRBJ2-3 gives the whole variable domain SQTIHQWPATLVQPVGSPLSLECTVEGTSNPNLYWYRQAAGRGLQLLFYSVGIGQISSEVPQNLSASRPQDRQFILSSKKLLLSDSGFYLCAWSVGSRASTDTQYFGPGTRLTVL.

The rearrangement joins TRBV15 to TRBJ1-2, with 8 nucleotides matching TRBD1. This CDR3 is built from 18 residues. CDR1 and CDR2 (germline): LNHNV, YYDKDF (reference sequence). The V gene end was trimmed by 5 bases and the J gene end by 2 bases; junction bases not matched to a gene: 16. The CDR3 sequence: CATSPLMDRVSSNYGYTF. As DNA, the CDR3 is TGTGCCACCAGCCCGCTCATGGACAGGGTTTCCTCGAACTATGGCTACACCTTC.

This clonotype was recorded many times. The chain couples TRBV28 to TRBJ2-3, with D tentatively TRBD2 (6 bases). V lost 4 bases and J lost 3, with 14 bases in between. CDR3 length: 15 residues. Germline assignment: CDR1 MDHEN and CDR2 SYDVKM. The DNA for the CDR3 is TGTGCCAGCAGTTCGTCCGGGAGAAGGACAGATACGCAGTATTTT. Translation: CASSSSGRRTDTQYF.

The J gene is TRBJ2-7, the V gene TRBV20-1; 7 nucleotides align to TRBD2. Germline CDR1 is DFQATT and CDR2 is SNEGSKA (reference sequence). The CDR3 totals 13 residues. J was trimmed by 4 bases and V by 5 bases; bases with no gene match: 8. The CDR3 spells CSALAGVGYEQYF. For the CDR3, the DNA is TGCAGTGCTTTGGCGGGAGTAGGGTACGAGCAGTACTTC.